Listed below are T cell receptor beta chains from one sample, sequenced in a study of identical twins. Each CDR3 protein is one row after TCRdb ran MiXCR on the 5' RACE reads. This table has about 1.7 million distinct CDR3 sequences, under 35% appearing once. Sequenced input: cord blood. The receptors derive from a newborn girl in good health. CDR3s include the opening cysteine and the closing phenylalanine or tryptophan. The D gene is left open where the match is weak. Clone size is shown for a subset of rows, as once, few, many or a class of expanded clone.

v_call	j_call	cdr3_length	clone_size	d_call	cdr3_aa	cdr3_nt
TRBV24-1	TRBJ1-2	11	few	-	CATSGSGGYTF	TGTGCCACCAGTGGGTCAGGCGGCTACACCTTC
TRBV4-1	TRBJ2-1	17	few	TRBD2	CASSQEREREVHNEQFF	TGCGCCAGCAGCCAAGAACGTGAGCGGGAGGTCCACAATGAGCAGTTCTTC
TRBV29-1	TRBJ2-6	15	-	TRBD2	CSVRGGIGGANVLTF	TGCAGCGTTCGGGGGGGAATAGGTGGGGCCAACGTCCTGACTTTC
TRBV6-5	TRBJ2-4	15	-	-	CASSSRLLAKNIQYF	TGTGCCAGCAGTTCCCGACTCCTAGCCAAAAACATTCAGTACTTC
TRBV20-1	TRBJ2-6	16	-	TRBD1	CSAPDRGFSGANVLTF	TGCAGTGCACCGGACAGGGGTTTCTCTGGGGCCAACGTCCTGACTTTC
TRBV28	TRBJ2-4	16	few	-	CASSLAQPLTKNIQYF	TGTGCCAGCAGTTTAGCGCAGCCGCTGACCAAAAACATTCAGTACTTC
TRBV12-5	TRBJ2-2	20	-	TRBD2	CASGLNSRGLAGPNTGELFF	TGTGCTAGTGGTTTAAACTCAAGGGGACTAGCGGGACCGAACACCGGGGAGCTGTTTTTT
TRBV28	TRBJ2-7	18	-	TRBD2	CASSFTGSIRLAGDEQYF	TGTGCCAGCAGTTTCACGGGGTCCATTCGACTAGCGGGCGACGAGCAGTACTTC
TRBV12-3/TRBV12-4	TRBJ2-5	12	-	-	CASSPQSETQYF	TGTGCCAGCAGCCCCCAAAGCGAGACCCAGTACTTC
TRBV7-2	TRBJ2-7	14	many	TRBD1	CASSLRTGGNEQYF	TGTGCCAGCAGCCTTAGGACAGGGGGGAACGAGCAGTACTTC
TRBV20-1	TRBJ2-7	16	-	-	CSARVVAPAGSYEQYF	TGCAGTGCTAGAGTGGTGGCCCCCGCGGGCTCCTACGAGCAGTACTTC
TRBV5-1	TRBJ1-6	16	-	TRBD1	CASSFATGGNNSPLHF	TGCGCCAGCAGCTTCGCAACAGGGGGCAATAATTCACCCCTCCACTTT
TRBV6-1	TRBJ1-2	15	-	-	CASSRQTEFYYGYTF	TGTGCCAGCAGTCGCCAGACCGAATTTTACTATGGCTACACCTTC
TRBV28	TRBJ2-7	14	many	TRBD2	CASSSSGRAYEQYF	TGTGCCAGCAGTTCTAGCGGGAGGGCCTACGAGCAGTACTTC
TRBV3-1	TRBJ2-1	21	-	TRBD2	CASSQVVRPAGAISSYNEQFF	TGTGCCAGCAGCCAAGTCGTGCGTCCAGCGGGGGCGATTAGCTCCTACAATGAGCAGTTCTTC
TRBV12-3/TRBV12-4	TRBJ2-2	15	-	-	CASSQPRRYTGELFF	TGTGCCAGCAGTCAACCAAGACGGTACACCGGGGAGCTGTTTTTT
TRBV12-3/TRBV12-4	TRBJ2-7	16	-	TRBD2	CASSLRLAGALDEQYF	TGTGCCAGCAGTTTAAGGCTAGCGGGAGCCCTCGATGAGCAGTACTTC
TRBV18	TRBJ2-3	17	few	TRBD2	CASSPISAGGSTDTQYF	TGTGCCAGCTCACCGATAAGTGCGGGAGGCAGCACAGATACGCAGTATTTT
TRBV12-5	TRBJ1-5	14	-	TRBD1	CASAPDRVAGPQHF	TGTGCTAGTGCCCCGGACAGGGTAGCCGGGCCCCAGCATTTT
TRBV6-1	TRBJ2-5	13	few	-	CASSHGLQETQYF	TGTGCCAGCAGCCACGGACTCCAAGAGACCCAGTACTTC
TRBV27	TRBJ2-7	15	-	TRBD2	CASSLIGTNSYEQYF	TGTGCCAGCAGTTTAATCGGGACTAACTCCTACGAGCAGTACTTC
TRBV29-1	TRBJ2-1	14	-	TRBD2	CSAGGLAGAYEQFF	TGCAGCGCCGGTGGACTAGCGGGTGCCTACGAGCAGTTCTTC
TRBV20-1	TRBJ2-4	16	few	TRBD2	CSARGPISGSGNIQYF	TGCAGTGCTAGAGGCCCAATTAGCGGGAGCGGAAACATTCAGTACTTC
TRBV20-1	TRBJ2-1	15	-	-	CSASPMGSLYNEQFF	TGCAGTGCTAGTCCCATGGGGAGCCTCTACAATGAGCAGTTCTTC
TRBV29-1	TRBJ2-3	13	-	TRBD1	CSVLRAGQGAQYF	TGCAGCGTGCTAAGAGCGGGACAGGGGGCGCAGTATTTT
TRBV6-1	TRBJ1-1	14	-	-	CASSEAVTNTEAFF	TGTGCCAGCAGTGAAGCGGTTACCAACACTGAAGCTTTCTTT
TRBV6-1	TRBJ2-7	14	few	TRBD2	CASSDWGGDYEQYF	TGTGCCAGCAGTGACTGGGGGGGAGACTACGAGCAGTACTTC
TRBV5-1	TRBJ2-3	13	many	-	CASSLRQADTQYF	TGCGCCAGCAGCCTCAGACAGGCAGATACGCAGTATTTT
TRBV11-2	TRBJ2-5	15	-	TRBD2	CASERGARPQETQYF	TGTGCCAGCGAGCGGGGGGCCCGCCCTCAAGAGACCCAGTACTTC
TRBV5-6	TRBJ2-3	15	few	-	CASSRFWGGTDTQYF	TGTGCCAGCAGCCGATTTTGGGGGGGCACAGATACGCAGTATTTT
TRBV10-3	TRBJ2-1	18	few	TRBD2	CAISDGSGGPGSYNEQFF	TGTGCCATCAGTGATGGTAGCGGGGGCCCCGGCTCCTACAATGAGCAGTTCTTC